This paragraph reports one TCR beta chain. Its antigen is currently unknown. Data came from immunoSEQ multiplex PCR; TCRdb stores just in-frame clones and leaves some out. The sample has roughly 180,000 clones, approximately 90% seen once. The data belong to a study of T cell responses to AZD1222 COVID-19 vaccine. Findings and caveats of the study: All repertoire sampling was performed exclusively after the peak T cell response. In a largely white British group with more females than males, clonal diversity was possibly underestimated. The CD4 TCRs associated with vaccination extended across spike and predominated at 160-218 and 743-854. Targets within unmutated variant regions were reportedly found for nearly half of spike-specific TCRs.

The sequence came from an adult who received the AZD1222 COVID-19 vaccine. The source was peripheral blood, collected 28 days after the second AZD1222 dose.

Written as DNA, the CDR3 is TGTGCCAGTAGTATAAAACAGCCTAATGAAAAACTGTTTTTT. This gives the protein CASSIKQPNEKLFF. V usage is TRBV19 and J usage is TRBJ1-4; no clear D. The CDR3 runs 14 residues. Germline loops: CDR1 LNHDA, CDR2 SQIVND (reference sequence). V was clipped by 2 bases and J by 3 bases, with 7 bases between them.